A single sample is the source of the 5 T cell receptor beta chains below, sequenced in a study of blood T cells in healthy people across ages. A second PCR of about 6 to 12 cycles used a sample-barcoded 5' primer and a J-beta primer mix. TCRdb processed the 5' RACE reads anew with MiXCR; each CDR3 protein has one entry. The sample holds around 1.5 million distinct CDR3 sequences, around 36% seen once. The sequencing input was blood. Source of these receptors: a woman in her thirties in good health.

The chain is built from TRBV11-2 and TRBJ2-7; TRBD1 is a possible D gene (5 bases). The germline V and J ends were trimmed by 6 bases and 2 bases, with 14 bases remaining between them. This CDR3 region has 14 residues. Germline V lookup: CDR1 SGHAT, CDR2 FQNNGV. This CDR3 reads CASSFQTVTYEQYF. The DNA for the CDR3 is TGTGCCAGCAGTTTCCAGACAGTTACCTACGAGCAGTACTTC.

Worth noting for this clonotype: A read error is possible here, since a much larger clone lies one base away. The genes are TRBV5-6 and TRBJ2-5; TRBD1 is a possible D gene (5 bases). In germline, CDR1 is SGHDT, CDR2 YYEEEE. V lost 3 bases, J lost 5 bases, and 14 bases lay in between. The CDR3 runs 14 residues. In DNA form, the CDR3 reads TGTGCCAGCAGCTGCTTTAAGGGGTGGGAGACCCAGTACTTC. It codes for CASSCFKGWETQYF.

The V gene is TRBV18, the J gene TRBJ2-5; 7 bases fit TRBD2. Looked up from germline, CDR1 is KGHSH and CDR2 is LQKENI. After removal of 3 bases from V and 3 bases from J, the junction contained 4 bases not matched to a gene. The CDR3 runs 14 residues. Here the CDR3 reads CASSPGLVEETQYF. DNA of the CDR3: TGTGCCAGCTCACCCGGACTAGTAGAAGAGACCCAGTACTTC.

A few counts support this clonotype. The chain couples TRBV5-1 to TRBJ2-5, with D possibly being TRBD2 (5 bases). The CDR3 is made up of 14 amino acids. CDR1 SGHRS and CDR2 YFSETQ come from the germline V gene. Deletions cut 0 bases from V and 3 bases from J, with 9 bases between. This CDR3 is CASSLGGQEETQYF. The CDR3 DNA sequence: TGCGCCAGCAGCTTGGGAGGGCAGGAAGAGACCCAGTACTTC.

This clonotype appeared once. The rearrangement uses TRBV2 and TRBJ2-3, with TRBD2 identical over 7 bases. Germline CDR1 is SNHLY and CDR2 is FYNNEI. CDR3 length: 13 residues. Trimming removed 10 bases from V and 4 bases from J; junction bases left unmatched: 8. CDR3: CANSRDYADTQYF. CDR3 coding DNA: TGTGCCAACAGCCGGGACTACGCAGATACGCAGTATTTT.